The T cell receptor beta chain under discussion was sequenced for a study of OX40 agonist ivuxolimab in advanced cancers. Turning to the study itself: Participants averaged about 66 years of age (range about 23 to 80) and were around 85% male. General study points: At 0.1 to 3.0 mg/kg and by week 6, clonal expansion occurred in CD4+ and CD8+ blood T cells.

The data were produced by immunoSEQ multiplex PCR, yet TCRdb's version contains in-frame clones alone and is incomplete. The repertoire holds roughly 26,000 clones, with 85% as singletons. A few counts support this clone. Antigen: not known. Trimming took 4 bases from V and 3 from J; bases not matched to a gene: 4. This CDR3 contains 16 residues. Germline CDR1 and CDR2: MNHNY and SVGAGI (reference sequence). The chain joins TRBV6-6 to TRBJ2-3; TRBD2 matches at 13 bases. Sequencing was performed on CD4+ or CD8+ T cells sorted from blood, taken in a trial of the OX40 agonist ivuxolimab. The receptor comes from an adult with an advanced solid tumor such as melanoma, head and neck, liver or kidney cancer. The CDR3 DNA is TGTGCCAGCAGTTCTAGACTAGCGGGGGGAACAGATACGCAGTATTTT. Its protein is CASSSRLAGGTDTQYF.